Listed below are T cell receptor beta chains from one sample, sequenced in a study of cytomegalovirus exposure and HLA in healthy donors. Method: immunoSEQ multiplex PCR; TCRdb's copy keeps in-frame clones and lacks some. The profile shows approximately 300,000 clones, about four fifths of them singletons. Material: PBMCs. The receptors stem from a girl aged 2 to 9 in good health and CMV-seronegative. Both conserved end residues are part of each CDR3. A D gene is named only where the DNA matches it firmly. Expanded clones get a size class; other rows say once, few or many, or leave the size out.

>TRBD1|TRBJ1-1|TRBV5-6|NA
CASSRTGGTEAFF
TGTGCCAGCAGCCGGACAGGGGGCACTGAAGCTTTCTTT
>TRBD2|TRBJ2-5|TRBV30|NA
CARKTSGQETQYF
TGTGCGCGGAAGACTAGCGGACAAGAGACCCAGTACTTC
>NA|TRBJ2-4|TRBV30|NA
CAWSAGFGIQYF
TGTGCCTGGAGTGCGGGTTTTGGCATTCAGTACTTC
>NA|TRBJ2-5|TRBV18|NA
CASSPAGVSETQYF
TGTGCCAGCTCACCAGCAGGGGTTTCAGAGACCCAGTACTTC
>TRBD1|TRBJ2-1|TRBV6-5|NA
CASSPGTGTHEQFF
TGTGCCAGCAGTCCCGGGACAGGGACCCATGAGCAGTTCTTC
>NA|TRBJ2-4|TRBV27|NA
CASSYRPVLAKNIQYF
TGTGCCAGCAGTTACAGACCAGTCCTAGCCAAAAACATTCAGTACTTC
>NA|TRBJ2-1|TRBV15|NA
CATSRASPSNEQFF
TGTGCCACCAGCAGAGCCTCCCCGAGCAATGAGCAGTTCTTC
>NA|TRBJ2-1|TRBV27|NA
CASSLSSGPPYNEQFF
TGTGCCAGCAGTTTATCGAGCGGGCCCCCCTACAATGAGCAGTTCTTC
>NA|TRBJ1-1|TRBV28|NA
CASSPMIRQGNTEAFF
TGTGCCAGCAGTCCCATGATTAGGCAGGGTAACACTGAAGCTTTCTTT
>NA|TRBJ2-7|TRBV28|NA
CASSLTSREQYF
TGTGCCAGCAGTTTAACTTCTCGCGAGCAGTACTTC
>NA|TRBJ2-7|TRBV7-3|few
CASSLQGGYEQYF
TGTGCCAGCAGCTTACAGGGAGGCTACGAGCAGTACTTC
>TRBD1|TRBJ1-6|TRBV9|NA
CASSPHQGGVDNSPLHF
TGTGCCAGCAGCCCACACCAAGGGGGCGTTGATAATTCACCCCTCCACTTT
>TRBD2|TRBJ2-1|TRBV19|NA
CASKEMTSPYNEQFF
TGTGCCAGTAAGGAGATGACTAGCCCCTACAATGAGCAGTTCTTC
>NA|TRBJ1-4|TRBV7-9|NA
CASSPTSESEKLFF
TGTGCCAGCAGCCCCACCTCGGAGAGTGAAAAACTGTTTTTT
>TRBD1|TRBJ2-7|TRBV5-1|NA
CASRVRQGASYEQYF
TGCGCCAGCAGGGTTCGACAGGGCGCCTCCTACGAGCAGTACTTC
>NA|TRBJ2-7|TRBV7-9|NA
CASSVPPLGQNLYEQYF
TGTGCCAGCAGCGTTCCGCCGTTAGGACAGAACCTTTACGAGCAGTACTTC
>TRBD2|TRBJ2-7|TRBV19|NA
CASRGPRLAGRAYEQYF
TGTGCCAGCCGAGGCCCCCGGCTAGCGGGTAGGGCCTACGAGCAGTACTTC
>TRBD2|TRBJ2-1|TRBV7-9|NA
CAIGTSENSYNEQFF
TGTGCCATCGGGACTAGCGAAAACTCCTACAATGAGCAGTTCTTC
>NA|TRBJ2-2|TRBV28|NA
CASSLPVGELFF
TGTGCCAGCAGTTTACCGGTCGGGGAGCTGTTTTTT
>TRBD1|TRBJ2-7|TRBV30|NA
CAWSTLTGKQYF
TGTGCCTGGAGTACCCTGACAGGGAAGCAGTACTTC
>TRBD2|TRBJ2-3|TRBV13|few
CASSHSSGGALVSTDTQYF
TGTGCCAGCAGCCACTCTAGCGGGGGGGCCCTTGTTTCCACAGATACGCAGTATTTT
>NA|TRBJ2-1|TRBV28|NA
CASSRRGRDEQFF
TGTGCCAGCAGTCGGAGGGGTAGGGATGAGCAGTTCTTC
>TRBD2|TRBJ2-7|TRBV2|NA
CASNRGTSPGEQYF
TGTGCCAGCAATAGGGGGACTAGCCCAGGCGAGCAGTACTTC
>NA|TRBJ1-3|TRBV7-9|NA
CASSYPDSSSGNTIYF
TGTGCCAGCAGCTACCCGGACAGCTCCTCTGGAAACACCATATATTTT
>TRBD1|TRBJ1-5|TRBV6-1|NA
CASSGIWGQGASNQPQHF
TGTGCCAGCAGTGGGATTTGGGGACAGGGGGCCAGCAATCAGCCCCAGCATTTT
>NA|TRBJ2-2|TRBV14|NA
CASSQFIQSNTGELFF
TGTGCCAGCAGCCAATTCATCCAGTCTAACACCGGGGAGCTGTTTTTT
>NA|TRBJ1-2|TRBV28|NA
CASSLSPPRRGGYTF
TGTGCCAGCAGTTTATCCCCCCCGCGGCGCGGTGGCTACACCTTC
>NA|TRBJ1-2|TRBV5-4|few
CASSSLAGADGYTF
TGTGCCAGCAGCTCCCTAGCGGGGGCGGATGGCTACACCTTC
>NA|TRBJ2-1|TRBV5-1|once
CASSLAGTPNNEQFF
TGCGCCAGCAGCCTAGCCGGGACACCTAACAATGAGCAGTTCTTC
>NA|TRBJ2-7|TRBV11-2|NA
CASSSLRGIGYEQYF
TGTGCCAGCAGCTCCCTCAGGGGAATAGGGTACGAGCAGTACTTC
>NA|TRBJ1-5|TRBV19|NA
CATTTEGQPQHF
TGTGCCACTACGACGGAGGGACAGCCCCAGCATTTT
>TRBD2|TRBJ2-7|TRBV10-2|once
CASREAGSYEQYF
TGCGCCAGCAGAGAAGCGGGAAGCTACGAGCAGTACTTC
>NA|TRBJ1-1|TRBV4-2|few
CASSLTGLTDTEAFF
TGTGCCAGCAGCCTTACAGGGCTGACAGACACTGAAGCTTTCTTT
>TRBD2|TRBJ2-3|TRBV10-3|NA
CAIHAGTRWTDTQYF
TGTGCCATCCATGCCGGGACTAGATGGACAGATACGCAGTATTTT
>NA|TRBJ1-5|TRBV7-6|few
CASSLEQGSNQPQHF
TGTGCCAGCAGCTTAGAACAGGGAAGCAATCAGCCCCAGCATTTT
>TRBD2|TRBJ2-2|TRBV10-3|NA
CATQTPGLAGAGELFF
TGTGCCACCCAGACGCCGGGACTAGCGGGAGCCGGGGAGCTGTTTTTT